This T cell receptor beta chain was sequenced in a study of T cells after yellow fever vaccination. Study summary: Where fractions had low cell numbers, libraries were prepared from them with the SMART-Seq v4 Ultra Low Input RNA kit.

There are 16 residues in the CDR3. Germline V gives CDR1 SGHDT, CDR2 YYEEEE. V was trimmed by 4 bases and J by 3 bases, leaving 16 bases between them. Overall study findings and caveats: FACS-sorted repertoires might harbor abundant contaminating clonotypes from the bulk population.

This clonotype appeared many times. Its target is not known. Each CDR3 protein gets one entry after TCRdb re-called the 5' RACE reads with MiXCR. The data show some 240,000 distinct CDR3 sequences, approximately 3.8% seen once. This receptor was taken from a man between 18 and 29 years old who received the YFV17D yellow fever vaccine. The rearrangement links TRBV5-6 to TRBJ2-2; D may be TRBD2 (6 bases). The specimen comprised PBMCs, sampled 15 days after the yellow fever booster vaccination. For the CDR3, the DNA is TGTGCCAGCAGCCCCAACCTGGGACTGGACACCGGGGAGCTGTTTTTT. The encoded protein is CASSPNLGLDTGELFF.